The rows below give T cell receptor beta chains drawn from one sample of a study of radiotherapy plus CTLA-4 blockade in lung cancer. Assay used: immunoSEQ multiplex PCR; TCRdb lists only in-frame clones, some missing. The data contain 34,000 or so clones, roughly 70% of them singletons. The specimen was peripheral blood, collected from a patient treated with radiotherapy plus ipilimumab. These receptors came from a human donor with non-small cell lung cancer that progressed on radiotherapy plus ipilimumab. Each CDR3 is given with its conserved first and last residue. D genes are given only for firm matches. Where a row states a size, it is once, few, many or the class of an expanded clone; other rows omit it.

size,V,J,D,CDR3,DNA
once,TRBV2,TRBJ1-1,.,CASSVLNTEAFF,TGTGCCAGCAGTGTCCTGAACACTGAAGCTTTCTTT
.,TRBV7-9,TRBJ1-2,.,CASSLVNSRGNYGYTF,TGTGCCAGCAGCTTAGTTAACTCCAGGGGTAACTATGGCTACACCTTC
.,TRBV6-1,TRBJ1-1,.,CASSEGGTGAFF,TGTGCCAGCAGTGAAGGTGGGACGGGAGCTTTCTTT
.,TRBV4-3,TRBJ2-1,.,CASSPDGAPLGQTYNEQFF,TGCGCCAGCAGCCCAGACGGCGCCCCCCTAGGACAGACCTACAATGAGCAGTTCTTC
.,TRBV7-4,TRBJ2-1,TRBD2,CASSLGGSWREDDEQFF,TGTGCCAGCAGCTTAGGCGGGTCGTGGCGGGAGGACGATGAGCAGTTCTTC
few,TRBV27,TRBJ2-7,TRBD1,CASSVDRGGTYEQYF,TGTGCCAGCAGTGTTGACAGGGGAGGAACCTACGAGCAGTACTTC
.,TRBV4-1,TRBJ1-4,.,CASSQGRAQYEKLFF,TGCGCCAGCAGCCAAGGGAGGGCCCAGTATGAAAAACTGTTTTTT
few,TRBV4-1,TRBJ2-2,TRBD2,CASSPGEGRNTGELFF,TGCGCCAGCAGCCCCGGGGAGGGGCGGAACACCGGGGAGCTGTTTTTT
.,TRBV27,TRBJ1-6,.,CASRNRPPVDSPLHF,TGTGCCAGCAGAAACCGACCTCCAGTGGATTCACCCCTCCACTTT
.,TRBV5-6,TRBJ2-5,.,CASSRDGDNQYF,TGTGCCAGCAGCCGGGATGGGGACAACCAGTACTTC
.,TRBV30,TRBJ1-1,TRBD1,CAWSVRNQGDTEAFF,TGTGCCTGGAGTGTACGTAACCAGGGGGATACTGAAGCTTTCTTT
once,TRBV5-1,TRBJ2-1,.,CASSLRQADEQFF,TGCGCCAGCAGCCTCCGACAAGCGGATGAGCAGTTCTTC
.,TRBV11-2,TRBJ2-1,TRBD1,CASSLRGPGNEQFF,TGTGCCAGCAGCTTGAGGGGGCCGGGGAATGAGCAGTTCTTC
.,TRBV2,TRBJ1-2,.,CASSAVLNYGYTF,TGTGCCAGCAGTGCGGTCCTTAACTATGGCTACACCTTC
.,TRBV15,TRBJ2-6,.,CATSSMETGSSGANVLTF,TGTGCCACCAGCAGTATGGAGACAGGAAGCTCTGGGGCCAACGTCCTGACTTTC
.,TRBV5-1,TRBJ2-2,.,CASSLVDSGELFF,TGCGCCAGCAGCTTAGTGGACAGCGGGGAGCTGTTTTTT
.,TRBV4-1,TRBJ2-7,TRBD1,CASSHGQGGRYEQYF,TGCGCCAGCAGCCACGGACAGGGGGGCCGCTACGAGCAGTACTTC
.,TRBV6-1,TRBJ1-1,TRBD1,CASSRQGYGAFF,TGTGCCAGCAGTCGACAGGGGTACGGAGCTTTCTTT
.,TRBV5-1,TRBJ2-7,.,CASSLDSQSSYEQYF,TGCGCCAGCAGCTTGGACAGCCAAAGCTCCTACGAGCAGTACTTC
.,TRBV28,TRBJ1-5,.,CASSLQPGGNQPQHF,TGTGCCAGCAGTTTACAGCCTGGTGGCAATCAGCCCCAGCATTTT
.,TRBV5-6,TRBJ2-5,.,CASSFVGRELETQYF,TGTGCCAGCAGCTTTGTAGGGCGCGAGTTGGAGACCCAGTACTTC
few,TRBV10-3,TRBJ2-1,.,CAISEREGNEQFF,TGTGCCATCAGTGAGAGGGAAGGAAATGAGCAGTTCTTC
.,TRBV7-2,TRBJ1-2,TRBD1,CASSLRSQGAGYGYTF,TGTGCCAGCAGCTTACGCTCACAGGGGGCGGGCTATGGCTACACCTTC
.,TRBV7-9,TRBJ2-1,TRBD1,CASSVGTADYNEQFF,TGTGCCAGCAGCGTCGGGACAGCTGATTACAATGAGCAGTTCTTC
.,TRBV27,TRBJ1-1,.,CASSGANTEAFF,TGTGCCAGCAGCGGGGCAAACACTGAAGCTTTCTTT
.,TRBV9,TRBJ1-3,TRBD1,CASSDGQGLRGNTIYF,TGTGCCAGCAGCGACGGACAGGGTTTGAGAGGAAACACCATATATTTT
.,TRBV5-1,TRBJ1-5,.,CASSLGSGPEGQPQHF,TGCGCCAGCAGCTTGGGATCGGGGCCAGAGGGGCAGCCCCAGCATTTT
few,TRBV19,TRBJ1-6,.,CASSIASAEGLSSYNSPLHF,TGTGCCAGTAGTATAGCGTCTGCGGAAGGCTTAAGCTCCTATAATTCACCCCTCCACTTT
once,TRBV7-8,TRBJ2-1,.,CASSLAIWAEPYNEQFF,TGTGCCAGCAGCTTAGCGATATGGGCAGAACCTTACAATGAGCAGTTCTTC
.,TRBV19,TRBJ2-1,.,CASSTGERQNEQFF,TGTGCCAGTAGTACGGGGGAGCGTCAGAATGAGCAGTTCTTC
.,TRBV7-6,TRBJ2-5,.,CASSPQTALGVETQYF,TGTGCCAGCAGCCCCCAGACAGCCCTTGGAGTGGAGACCCAGTACTTC
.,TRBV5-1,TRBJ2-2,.,CASSLVSGELFF,TGCGCCAGCAGCTTGGTCTCCGGGGAGCTGTTTTTT
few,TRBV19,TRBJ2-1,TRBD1,CASSIVTGGSYNEQFF,TGTGCCAGTAGTATAGTTACAGGGGGCAGCTACAATGAGCAGTTCTTC
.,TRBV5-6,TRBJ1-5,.,CASSLDGQPQHF,TGTGCCAGCAGCTTGGACGGTCAGCCCCAGCATTTT
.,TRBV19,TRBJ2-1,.,CASSIEGDNEQFF,TGTGCCAGTAGTATAGAGGGAGATAATGAGCAGTTCTTC
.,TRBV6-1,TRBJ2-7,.,CAAYNRVKQWQYF,TGTGCCGCCTACAACAGGGTGAAACAGTGGCAGTACTTC
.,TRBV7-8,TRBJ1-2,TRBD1,CASSRDRANYGYTF,TGTGCCAGCAGCCGGGACAGGGCTAACTATGGCTACACCTTC
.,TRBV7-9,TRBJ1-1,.,CASSLGGLGTEAFF,TGTGCCAGCAGCTTAGGGGGGCTGGGGACTGAAGCTTTCTTT
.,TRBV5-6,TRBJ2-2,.,CASSLDRQASTGELFF,TGTGCCAGCAGCTTGGACAGGCAAGCGAGCACCGGGGAGCTGTTTTTT
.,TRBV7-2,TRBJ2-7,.,CASSPPGRSYEQYF,TGTGCCAGCAGTCCTCCAGGCAGGAGCTACGAGCAGTACTTC
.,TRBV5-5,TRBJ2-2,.,CASSLSVRGTGELFF,TGTGCCAGCAGCTTGAGTGTCAGGGGCACCGGGGAGCTGTTTTTT
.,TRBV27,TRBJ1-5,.,CASSLGPIGNQPQHF,TGTGCCAGCAGTTTAGGTCCTATTGGGAATCAGCCCCAGCATTTT
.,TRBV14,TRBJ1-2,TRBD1,CASSRPGQGDGYTF,TGTGCCAGCAGCCGGCCGGGACAGGGGGATGGCTACACCTTC
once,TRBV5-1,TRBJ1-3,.,CASRPGQTSSGNTIYF,TGCGCCAGCAGGCCGGGACAAACCAGCTCTGGAAACACCATATATTTT
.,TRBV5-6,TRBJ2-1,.,CASSCDFLQERCNEQFF,TGTGCCAGCAGCTGCGATTTCCTCCAGGAAAGATGCAATGAGCAGTTCTTC
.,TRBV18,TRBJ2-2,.,CASSLTRGELFF,TGTGCCAGCTCACTTACCCGGGGGGAGCTGTTTTTT
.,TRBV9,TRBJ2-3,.,CASSVAQVTDTQYF,TGTGCCAGCAGCGTAGCACAGGTCACAGATACGCAGTATTTT
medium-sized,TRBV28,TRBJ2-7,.,CASSPTEVYEQYF,TGTGCCAGCAGTCCCACGGAGGTGTACGAGCAGTACTTC
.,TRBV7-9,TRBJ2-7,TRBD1,CASSSDREPSYEQYF,TGTGCCAGCAGCTCCGACAGGGAGCCCTCCTACGAGCAGTACTTC
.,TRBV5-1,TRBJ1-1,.,CASSLTYSGTEAFF,TGCGCCAGCAGCCTCACGTACTCGGGGACTGAAGCTTTCTTT
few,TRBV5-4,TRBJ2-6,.,CASSFRPTYSGANVLTF,TGTGCCAGCAGCTTCCGCCCGACCTACTCTGGGGCCAACGTCCTGACTTTC
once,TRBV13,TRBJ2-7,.,CASSEGLTSYEQYF,TGTGCCAGCAGCGAGGGACTGACCTCCTACGAGCAGTACTTC
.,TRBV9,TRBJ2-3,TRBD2,CASSAGSGGWADTQYF,TGTGCCAGCAGCGCAGGTAGCGGGGGGTGGGCAGATACGCAGTATTTT
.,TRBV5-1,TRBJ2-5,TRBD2,CASSLAQAGEETQYF,TGCGCCAGCAGCTTGGCGCAGGCGGGGGAGGAGACCCAGTACTTC